This record covers a single T cell receptor beta chain. The data stem from a study of cytotoxic CD8 clonotypes in ibrutinib-treated CLL. The CDR3 has 14 residues. Per the germline V gene, CDR1 is LNHDA and CDR2 is SQIVND (reference sequence). The ends were cut back, 5 bases at V and 0 bases at J, with 9 bases in the middle. Generated by immunoSEQ multiplex PCR, the TCRdb table keeps only in-frame clones and is missing some. Among over 200,000 clones listed, around 70% were seen once. The source was PBMCs, collected after 12 months of ibrutinib treatment. This TCR was sampled from a human donor with chronic lymphocytic leukemia. The V call is TRBV19, the J call TRBJ2-3; D call uncertain. The CDR3: CASSLASSTDTQYF. The CDR3 DNA reads TGTGCCAGTAGTCTCGCCTCAAGCACAGATACGCAGTATTTT.